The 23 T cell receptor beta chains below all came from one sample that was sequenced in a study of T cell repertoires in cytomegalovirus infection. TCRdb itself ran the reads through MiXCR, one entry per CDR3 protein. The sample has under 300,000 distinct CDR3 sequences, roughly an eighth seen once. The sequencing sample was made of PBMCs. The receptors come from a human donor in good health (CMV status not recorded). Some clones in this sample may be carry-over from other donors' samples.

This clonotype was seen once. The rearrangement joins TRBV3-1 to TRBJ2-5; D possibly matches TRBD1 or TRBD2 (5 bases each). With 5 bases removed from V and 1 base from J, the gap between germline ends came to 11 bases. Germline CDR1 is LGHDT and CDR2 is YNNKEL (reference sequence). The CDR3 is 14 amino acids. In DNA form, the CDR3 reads TGTGCCAGCAGCTTCCGAGGGGCCCAAGAGACCCAGTACTTC. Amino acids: CASSFRGAQETQYF.

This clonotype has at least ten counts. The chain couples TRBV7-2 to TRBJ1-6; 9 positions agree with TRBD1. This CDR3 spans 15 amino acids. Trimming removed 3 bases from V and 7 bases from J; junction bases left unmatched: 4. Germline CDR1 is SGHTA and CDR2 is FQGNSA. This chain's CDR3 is CASSLDRGENSPLHF. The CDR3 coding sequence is TGTGCCAGCAGCTTGGACAGGGGAGAAAATTCACCCCTCCACTTT. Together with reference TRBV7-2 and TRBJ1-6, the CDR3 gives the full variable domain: GAGVSQSPSNKVTEKGKDVELRCDPISGHTALYWYRQSLGQGLEFLIYFQGNSAPDKSGLPSDRFSAERTGGSVSTLTIQRTQQEDSAVYLCASSLDRGENSPLHFGNGTRLTVT.

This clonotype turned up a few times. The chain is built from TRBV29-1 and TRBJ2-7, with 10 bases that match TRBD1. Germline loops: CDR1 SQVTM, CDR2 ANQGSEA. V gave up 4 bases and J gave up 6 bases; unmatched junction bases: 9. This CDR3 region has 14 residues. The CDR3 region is CSVGGGTGATEQYF. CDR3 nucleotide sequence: TGCAGCGTTGGGGGGGGGACAGGGGCCACCGAGCAGTACTTC.

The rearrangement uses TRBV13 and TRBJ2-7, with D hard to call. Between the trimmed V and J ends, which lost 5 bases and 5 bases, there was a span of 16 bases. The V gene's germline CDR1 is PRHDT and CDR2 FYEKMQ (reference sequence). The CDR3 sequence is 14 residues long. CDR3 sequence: CASSGTDLSHEQYF. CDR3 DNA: TGTGCCAGCAGCGGAACAGACCTATCTCACGAGCAGTACTTC.

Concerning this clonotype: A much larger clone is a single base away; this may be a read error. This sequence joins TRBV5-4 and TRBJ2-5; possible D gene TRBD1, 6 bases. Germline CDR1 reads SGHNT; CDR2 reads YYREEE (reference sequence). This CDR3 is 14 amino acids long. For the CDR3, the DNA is TGTGCCAGCAGCGTCTACAGGGAGCAAGAGACCCGGTACTTC. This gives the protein CASSVYREQETRYF.

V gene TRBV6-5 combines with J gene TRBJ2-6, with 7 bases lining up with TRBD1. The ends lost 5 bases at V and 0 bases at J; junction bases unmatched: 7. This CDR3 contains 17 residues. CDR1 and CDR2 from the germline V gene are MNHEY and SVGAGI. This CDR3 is CASSRKNRGSGANVLTF. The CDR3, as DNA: TGTGCCAGCAGTCGAAAAAACAGGGGCTCTGGGGCCAACGTCCTGACTTTC.

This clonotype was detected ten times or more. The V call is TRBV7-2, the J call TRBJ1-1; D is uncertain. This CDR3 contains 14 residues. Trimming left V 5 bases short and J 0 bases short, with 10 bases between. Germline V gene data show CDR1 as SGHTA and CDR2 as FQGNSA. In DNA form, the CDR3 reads TGTGCCAGCAGCCACAGAGGGCTGAACACTGAAGCTTTCTTT. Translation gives CASSHRGLNTEAFF.

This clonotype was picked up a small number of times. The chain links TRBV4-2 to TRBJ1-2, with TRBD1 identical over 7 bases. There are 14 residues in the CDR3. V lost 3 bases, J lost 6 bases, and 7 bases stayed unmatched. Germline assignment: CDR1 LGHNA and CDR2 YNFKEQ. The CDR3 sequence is CASSHLDREHGYTF. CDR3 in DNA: TGTGCCAGCAGCCATCTTGACAGGGAGCATGGCTACACCTTC.

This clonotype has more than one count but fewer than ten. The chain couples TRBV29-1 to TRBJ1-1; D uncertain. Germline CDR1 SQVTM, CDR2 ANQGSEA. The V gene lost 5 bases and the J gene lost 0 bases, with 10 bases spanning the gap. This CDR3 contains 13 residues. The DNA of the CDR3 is TGCAGCGTTCAAAAGGGTATGAACACTGAAGCTTTCTTT. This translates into CSVQKGMNTEAFF.

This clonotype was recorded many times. CDR3 region: CASSLDQGLEAFF. DNA for the CDR3: TGTGCCAGCAGCTTAGATCAGGGGTTGGAAGCTTTCTTT. The rearrangement joins TRBV7-2 to TRBJ1-1; possibly TRBD1 for D (6 bases). Trimming took 1 base from V and 8 from J, leaving 11 bases between them. The CDR3 length is 13 residues. Germline CDR1 is SGHTA and CDR2 is FQGNSA.

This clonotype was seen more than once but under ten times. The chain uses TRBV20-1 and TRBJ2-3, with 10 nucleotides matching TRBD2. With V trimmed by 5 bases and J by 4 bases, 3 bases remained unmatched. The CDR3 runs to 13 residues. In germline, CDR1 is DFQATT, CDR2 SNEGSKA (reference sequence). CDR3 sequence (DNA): TGCAGTGCTGATAGCGGGGGGTCAGATACGCAGTATTTT. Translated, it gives CSADSGGSDTQYF.

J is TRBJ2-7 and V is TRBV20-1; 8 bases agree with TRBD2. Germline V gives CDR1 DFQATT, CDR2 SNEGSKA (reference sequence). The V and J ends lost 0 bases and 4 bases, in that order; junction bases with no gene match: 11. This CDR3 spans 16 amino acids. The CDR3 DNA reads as TGCAGTGCTAGAGATCCCGCGGGAGGTGTAGGGTACGAGCAGTACTTC. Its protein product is CSARDPAGGVGYEQYF.

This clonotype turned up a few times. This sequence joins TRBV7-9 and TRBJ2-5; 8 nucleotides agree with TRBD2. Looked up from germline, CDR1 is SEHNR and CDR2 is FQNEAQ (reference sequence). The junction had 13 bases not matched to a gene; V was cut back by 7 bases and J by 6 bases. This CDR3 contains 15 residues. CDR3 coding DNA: TGTGCCAGCACCACCAACGGGGGGGATTTACAGACCCAGTACTTC. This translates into CASTTNGGDLQTQYF.

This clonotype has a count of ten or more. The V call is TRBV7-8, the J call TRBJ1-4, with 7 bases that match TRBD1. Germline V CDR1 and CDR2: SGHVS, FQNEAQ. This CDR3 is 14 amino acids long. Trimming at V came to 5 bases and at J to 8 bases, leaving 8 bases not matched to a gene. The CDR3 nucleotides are TGTGCCAGCAGCAGGGACAGCGTTGGGGAAAAACTGTTTTTT. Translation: CASSRDSVGEKLFF.

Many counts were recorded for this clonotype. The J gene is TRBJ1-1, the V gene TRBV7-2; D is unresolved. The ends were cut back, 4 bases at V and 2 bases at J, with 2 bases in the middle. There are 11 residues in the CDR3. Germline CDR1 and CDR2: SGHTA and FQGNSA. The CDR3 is CASSSNTEAFF. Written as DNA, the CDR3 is TGTGCCAGCAGCTCCAACACTGAAGCTTTCTTT.

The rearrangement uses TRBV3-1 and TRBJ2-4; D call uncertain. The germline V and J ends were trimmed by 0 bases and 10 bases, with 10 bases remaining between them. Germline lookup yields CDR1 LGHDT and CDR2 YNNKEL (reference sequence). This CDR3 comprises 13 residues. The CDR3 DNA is TGTGCCAGCAGCCAAGATCTTAGTGGGATTCAGTACTTC. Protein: CASSQDLSGIQYF.

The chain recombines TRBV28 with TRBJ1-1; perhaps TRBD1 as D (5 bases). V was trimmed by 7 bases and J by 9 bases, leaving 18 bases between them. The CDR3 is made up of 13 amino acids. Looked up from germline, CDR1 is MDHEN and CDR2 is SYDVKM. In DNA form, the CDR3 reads TGTGCCAGCACCAAGGGGCAGCCACTTAAAGCTTTCTTT. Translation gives CASTKGQPLKAFF.

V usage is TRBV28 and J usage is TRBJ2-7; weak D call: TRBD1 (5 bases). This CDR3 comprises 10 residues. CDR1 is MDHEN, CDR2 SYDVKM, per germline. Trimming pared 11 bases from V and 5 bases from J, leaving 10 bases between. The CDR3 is CAVQGNEQYF. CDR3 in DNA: TGTGCCGTTCAGGGTAACGAGCAGTACTTC.

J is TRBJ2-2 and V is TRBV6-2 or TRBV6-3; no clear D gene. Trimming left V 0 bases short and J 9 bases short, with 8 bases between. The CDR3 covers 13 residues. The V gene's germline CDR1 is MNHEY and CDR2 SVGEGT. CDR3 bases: TGTGCCAGCAGTTACTCGATCCCCAGGGAGCTGTTTTTT. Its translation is CASSYSIPRELFF.

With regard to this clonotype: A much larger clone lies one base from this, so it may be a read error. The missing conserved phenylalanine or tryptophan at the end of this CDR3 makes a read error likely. CDR3 region: CASRGGLRSYNEQFS. The CDR3 nucleotides are TGTGCCAGCAGGGGGGGACTCCGCTCCTACAATGAGCAGTTCTCC. The gene calls are TRBV12-3 or TRBV12-4 and TRBJ2-1; TRBD2 is a possible D gene (6 bases). The CDR3 is made up of 15 amino acids. V was shortened by 6 bases and J by 0 bases, with 12 bases between the two germline ends.

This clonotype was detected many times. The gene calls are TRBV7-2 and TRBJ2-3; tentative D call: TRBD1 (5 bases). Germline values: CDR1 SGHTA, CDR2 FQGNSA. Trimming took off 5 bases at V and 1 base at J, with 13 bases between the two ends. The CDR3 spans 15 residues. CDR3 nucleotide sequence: TGTGCCAGCAGCCCTAGGGGCTCAGGCACAGATACGCAGTATTTT. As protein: CASSPRGSGTDTQYF.

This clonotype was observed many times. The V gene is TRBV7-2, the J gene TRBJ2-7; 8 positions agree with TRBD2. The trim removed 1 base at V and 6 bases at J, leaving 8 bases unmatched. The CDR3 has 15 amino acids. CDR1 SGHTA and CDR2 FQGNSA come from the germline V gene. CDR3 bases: TGTGCCAGCAGCTTAGGAGGAGCGGGAGTAGTCGAGCAGTACTTC. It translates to CASSLGGAGVVEQYF.

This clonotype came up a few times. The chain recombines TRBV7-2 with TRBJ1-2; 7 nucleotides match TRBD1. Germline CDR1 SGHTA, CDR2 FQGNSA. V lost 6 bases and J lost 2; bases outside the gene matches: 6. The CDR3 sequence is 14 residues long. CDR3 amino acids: CASRAAGQNYGYTF. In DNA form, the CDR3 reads TGTGCCAGCAGGGCCGCGGGACAGAACTATGGCTACACCTTC.